The next 27 T cell receptor beta chains were all read from a single sample in a study of T-cell memory formation after mild COVID-19 (dated by TCRdb to about 2021). The library relied on 5' RACE. The run used an Illumina NovaSeq 6000. Through fastp at Q25 and MiXCR, TCRdb rebuilt clones from the public reads, retaining in-frame beta chains. Each CDR3 protein appears once, grouped with its most common genes and DNA. For this sample the table gives 280,000 or so distinct CDR3 sequences, of which less than 9.5% were detected only once. The ten biggest clones cover under 25% of the sample. Material: PBMCs or a T cell subset sorted from them (not recorded which). These receptors were taken from a man aged 18-30 years who had mild COVID-19 (a few samples of this study predate the infection). The sample titles of this study are shuffled in the database, so cell type and time point are left out; the donor was told from shared clones.

This clonotype was detected a few times. The CDR3 nucleotides are TGTGCCAGCAGGAATGGGACAGGAGATAGCAATCAGCCCCAGCATTTT. Residues: CASRNGTGDSNQPQHF. The chain joins TRBV25-1 to TRBJ1-5, with 8 positions matching TRBD1. After removal of 6 bases from V and 0 bases from J, the junction contained 7 bases not matched to a gene. This CDR3 has 16 residues. Germline V gene data show CDR1 as MGHDK and CDR2 as SYGVNS.

This clonotype was observed a handful of times. The chain's CDR3 is CAISEYDSKIQPQHF. The CDR3 coding sequence is TGTGCCATCAGTGAATACGACAGTAAGATACAGCCCCAGCATTTT. The chain links TRBV10-3 to TRBJ1-5, with D possibly being TRBD1 (5 bases). CDR3 length: 15 residues. The V gene lost 3 bases and the J gene lost 7 bases, with 16 bases spanning the gap. Germline CDR1 is ENHRY and CDR2 is SYGVKD.

This clonotype has only a few counts. The chain joins TRBV6-5 to TRBJ2-3; the match to TRBD1 covers 8 bases. J was trimmed by 0 bases and V by 6 bases; bases with no gene match: 2. Per the germline V gene, CDR1 is MNHEY and CDR2 is SVGAGI. This CDR3 has 14 residues. As DNA, the CDR3 is TGTGCCAGCAGCGACAGGGGTAGCACAGATACGCAGTATTTT. Translating it yields CASSDRGSTDTQYF.

This clonotype was counted between two and nine times. The chain joins TRBV9 to TRBJ1-5; a weak D match, TRBD1 (5 bases). The CDR3 contains 15 residues. Per the germline V gene, CDR1 is SGDLS and CDR2 is YYNGEE. Trimming left V 3 bases short and J 6 bases short, with 16 bases between. For the CDR3, the DNA is TGTGCCAGCAGCGGTCCGGGACCGAAACTTCAGCCCCAGCATTTT. Translation gives CASSGPGPKLQPQHF.

This clonotype was observed many times. The CDR3 nucleotides read TGTGCCAGCAGAGCGGCGGGGTCTTCCTACGAGCAGTACTTC. It codes for CASRAAGSSYEQYF. The chain is built from TRBV6-6 and TRBJ2-7; a weak D match, TRBD2 (6 bases). The CDR3 is 14 amino acids. Germline CDR1 MNHNY, CDR2 SVGAGI (reference sequence). V was shortened by 6 bases and J by 1 base, with 13 bases between the two germline ends.

There are a few counts of this clonotype. This chain connects TRBV5-1 to TRBJ2-2, with 9 bases matching TRBD1. The V gene's germline CDR1 is SGHRS and CDR2 YFSETQ. The junction had 5 bases not matched to a gene; V was cut back by 4 bases and J by 4 bases. The CDR3 is made up of 15 amino acids. As DNA, the CDR3 is TGCGCCAGCAGCGGCGGACAGGGGAGCACCGGGGAGCTGTTTTTT. Its protein is CASSGGQGSTGELFF.

This clonotype was counted a few times. V is TRBV5-1 and J is TRBJ2-6; D gene unclear. V shed 7 bases and J shed 0 bases, with 11 bases lying between them. CDR1 is SGHRS and CDR2 is YFSETQ in the germline V gene. The CDR3 covers 15 residues. CDR3 amino acids: CASGDLYSGANVLTF. In DNA, the CDR3 is TGCGCCAGCGGCGACCTCTACTCTGGGGCCAACGTCCTGACTTTC.

In its sample, this clonotype was seen a few times. The CDR3: CSARAFTGFGNEKLFF. CDR3 sequence (DNA): TGCAGTGCTAGAGCTTTTACAGGGTTTGGTAATGAAAAACTGTTTTTT. This chain links TRBV20-1 with TRBJ1-4, with D tentatively TRBD1 (6 bases). The germline gives CDR1 DFQATT, CDR2 SNEGSKA (reference sequence). This CDR3 is built from 16 residues. With 1 base removed from V and 4 bases from J, the gap between germline ends came to 16 bases.

The genes are TRBV7-9 and TRBJ2-7; TRBD1 matches 10 bases. The CDR3 covers 13 residues. With 5 bases clipped from V and 5 bases from J, the junction kept 3 bases outside the gene matches. Germline CDR1 reads SEHNR; CDR2 reads FQNEAQ (reference sequence). Here the CDR3 DNA reads TGTGCCAGCAGCCGCGACAGGGGGCACGAGCAGTACTTC. This codes for CASSRDRGHEQYF.

This clonotype was observed a few times. This chain uses TRBV12-3 or TRBV12-4 with TRBJ1-5; D call uncertain. This CDR3 contains 13 residues. Between the trimmed V and J ends, which lost 3 bases and 7 bases, there was a span of 10 bases. CDR3 in DNA: TGTGCCAGCAGTTTTACACCGGAACAGCCCCAGCATTTT. Amino acid sequence: CASSFTPEQPQHF.

This clonotype was seen a handful of times. CDR3 nucleotides: TGTGCCAGCAGCTTATCTCTACAGGGGGTCACTGAAGCTTTCTTT. It encodes CASSLSLQGVTEAFF. V and J are TRBV7-2 and TRBJ1-1, with 8 bases lining up with TRBD1. V was clipped by 2 bases and J by 4 bases; unmatched bases: 6. The length of the CDR3 is 15 residues. Germline loops: CDR1 SGHTA, CDR2 FQGNSA.

This clonotype was counted at least ten times. The chain carries TRBV7-2 and TRBJ2-3; D is perhaps TRBD2 (6 bases). Trimming stripped 4 bases from V and 6 bases from J, with 17 bases between. Germline-derived CDR1 and CDR2 are SGHTA and FQGNSA. The CDR3 totals 15 residues. The CDR3 is CASSSVEGSVDTQYF. The CDR3 coding sequence is TGTGCCAGCAGCTCCGTGGAGGGGTCCGTCGATACGCAGTATTTT.

In this sample, this clonotype turned up a few times. J is TRBJ2-3 and V is TRBV20-1; 8 bases align to TRBD2. The CDR3 consists of 16 residues. Trimming took 1 base from V and 3 from J; bases not matched to a gene: 9. The germline gives CDR1 DFQATT, CDR2 SNEGSKA (reference sequence). The CDR3, as DNA: TGCAGTGCTAGAGGTCTTGGGCGGGGGGAAACAGATACGCAGTATTTT. Encoded protein: CSARGLGRGETDTQYF.

The chain combines TRBV15 with TRBJ1-2; perhaps TRBD1 as D (6 bases). The V gene lost 4 bases and the J gene lost 6 bases, with 6 bases spanning the gap. CDR1 is LNHNV, CDR2 YYDKDF, per germline (reference sequence). The CDR3 totals 11 residues. CDR3 nucleotides: TGTGCCACCAGCAAGGGGGATGGCTACACCTTC. It encodes CATSKGDGYTF.

This clonotype has a handful of counts. This chain connects TRBV11-1 to TRBJ2-1; D is possibly TRBD2 (5 bases). Germline loops: CDR1 SGHAT, CDR2 FQDESV (reference sequence). This CDR3 contains 14 residues. V dropped 5 bases and J dropped 7 bases, with 15 bases sitting between them. The chain's CDR3 is CASSPRPGLNEQFF. The CDR3 nucleotides are TGTGCCAGCAGCCCACGGCCGGGGTTAAATGAGCAGTTCTTC.

The sample holds a few counts of this clonotype. The rearrangement links TRBV20-1 to TRBJ1-5, with D unclear. CDR1 is DFQATT, CDR2 SNEGSKA, per germline (reference sequence). The CDR3 has 14 amino acids. V was pared by 0 bases and J by 6 bases, with 12 bases between. CDR3 amino acids: CSARDFRKGQPQHF. The CDR3 nucleotides are TGCAGTGCTAGAGATTTCAGGAAAGGTCAGCCCCAGCATTTT.

This clonotype was counted a few times. V and J are TRBV29-1 and TRBJ2-1; 8 nucleotides agree with TRBD1. This CDR3 is built from 14 residues. The V and J ends lost 4 bases and 6 bases, in that order; junction bases with no gene match: 8. CDR1 is SQVTM, CDR2 ANQGSEA, per germline. The CDR3 is CSVVPRDRTNEQFF. In DNA form, the CDR3 reads TGCAGCGTTGTACCACGGGACAGGACCAATGAGCAGTTCTTC.

The rearrangement joins TRBV10-2 to TRBJ1-2; weak D call: TRBD1 (5 bases). The CDR3 sequence is 14 residues long. The V gene lost 3 bases and the J gene lost 4 bases, with 12 bases spanning the gap. In germline, CDR1 is WSHSY, CDR2 SAAADI. The CDR3 is CASSESGTGYGYTF. CDR3 in DNA: TGCGCCAGCAGTGAATCGGGGACCGGCTATGGCTACACCTTC.

Only a few counts were recorded for this clonotype. The V call is TRBV5-1, the J call TRBJ2-5; 8 bases agree with TRBD1. V shed 4 bases, J shed 7 bases, and the junction held 12 bases outside the gene matches. Per germline, CDR1 SGHRS and CDR2 YFSETQ. The CDR3 covers 15 residues. CDR3 sequence (DNA): TGCGCCAGCAGCACAAGACAGGGGATCCTTGCGACCCAGTACTTC. Encoded protein: CASSTRQGILATQYF. The full variable domain, its missing parts supplied by reference TRBV5-1 and TRBJ2-5, is KAGVTQTPRYLIKTRGQQVTLSCSPISGHRSVSWYQQTPGQGLQFLFEYFSETQRNKGNFPGRFSGRQFSNSRSEMNVSTLELGDSALYLCASSTRQGILATQYFGPGTRLLVL.

The chain couples TRBV5-5 to TRBJ2-1, with D hard to call. Germline V gene data show CDR1 as SGHKS and CDR2 as YYEKEE (reference sequence). V lost 0 bases to trimming and J lost 2 bases, with 15 bases between them. This CDR3 region has 17 residues. The CDR3 is CASSLGYTVFAYNEQFF. CDR3 DNA sequence: TGTGCCAGCAGCTTGGGGTACACAGTGTTTGCCTACAATGAGCAGTTCTTC.

The CDR3 bases are TGTGCCAGCAGCCCTACGTGGGGGGGTGAAGATACGCAGTATTTT. It is translated as CASSPTWGGEDTQYF. This chain connects TRBV6-6 to TRBJ2-3; 7 bases map to TRBD2. Germline V lookup: CDR1 MNHNY, CDR2 SVGAGI (reference sequence). The CDR3 spans 15 residues. Trimming cost V 6 bases and J 5 bases; bases outside gene matches: 11.

This clonotype has more than one count but fewer than ten. J is TRBJ1-1 and V is TRBV12-3 or TRBV12-4; D possibly corresponds to TRBD1 (5 bases). Between the trimmed V and J ends, which lost 5 bases and 5 bases, there was a span of 18 bases. The CDR3 length is 15 residues. The CDR3, as DNA: TGTGCCAGCAGTCTCGTAGGGGCCCTGGGGACTGAAGCTTTCTTT. It translates to CASSLVGALGTEAFF.

The chain couples TRBV19 to TRBJ1-1; the match to TRBD1 covers 7 bases. The CDR3 sequence is 13 residues long. Germline V gene sequence: CDR1 LNHDA, CDR2 SQIVND (reference sequence). V lost 6 bases to trimming and J lost 3 bases; unmatched junction nucleotides: 4. The CDR3, as DNA: TGTGCCAGTAGCGCTGACAGGGACACTGAAGCTTTCTTT. It translates to CASSADRDTEAFF.

This clonotype has only a few counts. J is TRBJ1-6 and V is TRBV27; D may be TRBD1 (5 bases). The CDR3 is 18 residues long. Per germline, CDR1 MNHEY and CDR2 SMNVEV (reference sequence). V lost 2 bases to trimming and J lost 10 bases, with 24 bases between them. Here the CDR3 DNA reads TGTGCCAGCAGTTTAACCTCAACCTCGGGATTGAGGGGATCACCCCTCCACTTT. Amino acid sequence: CASSLTSTSGLRGSPLHF.

This clonotype was counted at least ten times. The J gene is TRBJ2-1, the V gene TRBV5-6, with D perhaps matching TRBD2 (6 bases). This CDR3 has 15 amino acids. CDR1 and CDR2 from the germline V gene are SGHDT and YYEEEE. Trimming removed 1 base from V and 5 bases from J, with 13 bases in between. CDR3 in DNA: TGTGCCAGCAGCTTGTATAGTCTAGCGAACAATGAGCAGTTCTTC. Encoded protein: CASSLYSLANNEQFF.

The chain combines TRBV29-1 with TRBJ2-3; 7 bases fit TRBD2. Germline V lookup: CDR1 SQVTM, CDR2 ANQGSEA. The CDR3 consists of 17 residues. The junction had 15 bases not matched to a gene; V was cut back by 6 bases and J by 0 bases. The CDR3 DNA reads TGCAGCGTAGTAGGCGGGGGTACCGGCTACAGCACAGATACGCAGTATTTT. Encoded protein: CSVVGGGTGYSTDTQYF.

Details on this clonotype: It may be a read error: a sequence one base away is much more abundant. This chain joins TRBV12-3 or TRBV12-4 and TRBJ1-5, with 7 bases aligning to TRBD1. The CDR3 runs 14 residues. CDR3 sequence reads: CASSFGTVNHPQHF. In DNA, the CDR3 is TGTGCCAGCAGTTTTGGGACAGTCAATCACCCCCAGCATTTT.